This T cell receptor (beta chain) was found in a study of control samples from healthy donors and cancer patients. Trimming took 6 bases from V and 2 from J, leaving 13 bases between them. This CDR3 has 14 residues. CDR1 and CDR2 from the germline V gene are MNHEY and SVGEGT. The data were produced by immunoSEQ multiplex PCR, yet TCRdb's version contains in-frame clones alone and is incomplete. The sample comprises approximately 150,000 clones, about 91% of which are singletons, and roughly 2% rests with the top ten. The source is a woman in her thirties or forties in good health. This rearrangement joins TRBV6-2 or TRBV6-3 to TRBJ2-5; D may be TRBD2 (6 bases). Input material: blood. The CDR3 region is CASSDAGGQETQYF. The DNA of the CDR3 is TGTGCCAGCAGCGACGCCGGGGGACAAGAGACCCAGTACTTC.